The next 5 T cell receptor beta chains were all read from a single sample in a study of blood T cells in healthy people across ages. Then a second PCR, running roughly 7 to 12 cycles, was carried out with a sample-barcoded 5' primer and a J-beta primer mix. TCRdb used MiXCR to reprocess the 5' RACE reads, holding one entry per CDR3 protein. The data show 850,000 or so distinct CDR3 sequences, with under 30% seen just once and around a sixth held by the top ten. Sequencing input: blood. The source is a woman at least 80 years old in good health.

For this clonotype: A much larger clone lies one base from this, so it may be a read error. CDR3 sequence (DNA): TGTGCCTGCAGCTCGCGATACACAGTAGGCAGGGTCTACGAGCAGTACTTC. The encoded protein is CACSSRYTVGRVYEQYF. V is TRBV7-9 and J is TRBJ2-1; possible D gene TRBD1, 5 bases. The J call is in doubt because the DNA end fits TRBJ2-7 better. The CDR3 loop spans 17 amino acids. Germline V gives CDR1 SEHNR, CDR2 FQNEAQ (reference sequence).

The chain couples TRBV20-1 to TRBJ2-3, with D maybe TRBD1 (6 bases). This CDR3 spans 16 amino acids. The ends were cut back, 2 bases at V and 2 bases at J, with 17 bases in the middle. Germline V gene sequence: CDR1 DFQATT, CDR2 SNEGSKA (reference sequence). The CDR3 DNA is TGCAGTGCTAGATGGGAGCCAGGGGCCTACACAGATACGCAGTATTTT. It is translated as CSARWEPGAYTDTQYF.

This clonotype was found a few times. The rearrangement joins TRBV12-3 or TRBV12-4 to TRBJ1-3; D not certain. Trimming took 2 bases from V and 0 from J, leaving 8 bases between them. The CDR3 totals 15 residues. CDR3 sequence reads: CASSLLGSSGNTIYF. The CDR3 DNA reads TGTGCCAGCAGTTTATTGGGCAGCTCTGGAAACACCATATATTTT.

As for this clonotype: Just one base apart from a much larger clone, this may be a read error. The V gene is TRBV29-1, the J gene TRBJ1-2; maybe TRBD1 (5 bases). The germline V and J ends were trimmed by 7 bases and 4 bases, with 13 bases remaining between them. This CDR3 region has 12 residues. Germline V lookup: CDR1 SQVTM, CDR2 ANQGSEA. This CDR3 reads CSAVTGGYGYTF. CDR3 bases: TGCAGCGCTGTGACGGGGGGCTATGGCTACACCTTC.

This clonotype has just a few counts. V and J are TRBV3-1 and TRBJ2-2, with D possibly matching TRBD2 (6 bases). Deletions cut 3 bases from V and 5 bases from J, with 10 bases between. Germline CDR1 LGHDT, CDR2 YNNKEL (reference sequence). The CDR3 covers 14 residues. The CDR3 reads CASSQGGNTGELFF. The CDR3 coding sequence is TGTGCCAGCAGCCAGGGGGGAAATACCGGGGAGCTGTTTTTT.